The T cell receptor (beta chain) under discussion was sequenced for a study of T cell repertoires in cytomegalovirus infection. Study information: Both CMV infection and a matching HLA type were indicated by public TCR beta signatures. Study-wide results and caveats: Dominating the ex vivo response were TCR beta clonotypes that were CMV-specific and HLA-C-restricted. Cumulative public TCR beta family frequency identified CMV carriers with the relevant HLA.

TCRdb recomputed calls from the reads with MiXCR, one row per CDR3 protein. The sample lists some 220,000 distinct CDR3 sequences; 10% to 15% were seen once. This clonotype came up many times. Its antigen is not known. The junction shows a germline mismatch at one end, possibly a read error. The V gene's germline CDR1 is MNHEY and CDR2 SVGEGT. The CDR3 runs 18 residues. Sequenced sample: PBMCs. The TCR was taken from a human donor in good health (CMV status not recorded). Some clones in this sample may be carry-over from other donors' samples. The chain uses TRBV6-2 or TRBV6-3 and TRBJ2-2; the D gene could be TRBD1 or TRBD2 (5 bases each). CDR3 DNA: TGTGCCAGCAGTTACAATGCAGGGTCTTATTCGGACACCGGGGAGCTGGTTTTT. Protein product: CASSYNAGSYSDTGELVF.